One sample yielded the 25 T cell receptor beta chains listed below, sequenced in a study of blood T cell repertoires in COVID-19. The data were produced by immunoSEQ multiplex PCR, yet TCRdb's version contains in-frame clones alone and is incomplete. The table records some 260,000 clones, around 88% of them present only once. What was sequenced was PBMCs or T cells enriched from blood (not recorded which). The receptors were sampled from a man aged 40-50 years who had recovered from COVID-19.

DNA for the CDR3: TGCGCCAGCAGCCAAGCCCGGACAGGGACTGGCAATCAGCCCCAGCATTTT. Translating it yields CASSQARTGTGNQPQHF. The chain carries TRBV4-1 and TRBJ1-5; 8 bases are a match to TRBD1. This CDR3 spans 17 amino acids. CDR1 is MGHRA and CDR2 is YSYEKL in the germline V gene. The V gene end was trimmed by 1 base and the J gene end by 2 bases; junction bases not matched to a gene: 7.

The chain recombines TRBV27 with TRBJ2-7; weak D call: TRBD1 (8 bases). V was clipped by 3 bases and J by 5 bases, with 23 bases between them. Germline-derived CDR1 and CDR2 are MNHEY and SMNVEV (reference sequence). CDR3 length: 17 amino acids. CDR3 nucleotides: TGTGCCAGCAGTTTCTATCTAGCGGACAGGGTCGTCCACGAGCAGTACTTC. This translates into CASSFYLADRVVHEQYF.

V gene TRBV27 combines with J gene TRBJ1-4; D uncertain. The CDR3 runs 14 residues. V shed 3 bases and J shed 3 bases, with 8 bases lying between them. Germline V gene lookup returns CDR1 MNHEY and CDR2 SMNVEV (reference sequence). The CDR3 nucleotides read TGTGCCAGCAGTTTGAGAGCCTCTAATGAAAAACTGTTTTTT. This gives the protein CASSLRASNEKLFF.

The chain combines TRBV9 with TRBJ2-7; 7 nucleotides match TRBD2. Germline CDR1 and CDR2: SGDLS and YYNGEE. The V and J ends lost 3 bases and 2 bases, in that order; junction bases with no gene match: 5. The length of the CDR3 is 14 residues. The CDR3 DNA follows: TGTGCCAGCAGCGGGCGGGGGACCACCTACGAGCAGTACTTC. Protein: CASSGRGTTYEQYF.

This chain uses TRBV2 with TRBJ1-5; no firm D call. CDR1 SNHLY and CDR2 FYNNEI come from the germline V gene. The CDR3 is made up of 15 amino acids. V lost 7 bases to trimming and J lost 1 base, with 14 bases between them. The CDR3 nucleotides are TGTGCCAGCAAAGGGAGTATCCTCAGCAATCAGCCCCAGCATTTT. Protein: CASKGSILSNQPQHF.

This chain uses TRBV15 with TRBJ2-7, with 9 bases fitting TRBD1. The CDR3 runs to 16 residues. In germline, CDR1 is LNHNV, CDR2 YYDKDF (reference sequence). Germline trimming cut 0 bases from V and 2 bases from J; bases unmatched to any gene: 5. CDR3 loop: CATSRDQTGGPYEQYF. Written as DNA, the CDR3 is TGTGCCACCAGCAGAGATCAAACAGGGGGCCCCTACGAGCAGTACTTC.

This chain uses TRBV12-3 or TRBV12-4 with TRBJ1-5, with a possible D match to TRBD1 (5 bases). With 6 bases removed from V and 5 bases from J, the gap between germline ends came to 11 bases. The CDR3 has 13 residues. The CDR3 nucleotides are TGTGCCAGCAGAATCGACAGAGATCAGCCCCAGCATTTT. Protein sequence: CASRIDRDQPQHF.

The V gene is TRBV10-3, the J gene TRBJ2-1; weak D call: TRBD2 (5 bases). This CDR3 is built from 13 residues. Germline-derived CDR1 and CDR2 are ENHRY and SYGVKD. V shed 7 bases and J shed 5 bases, with 12 bases lying between them. CDR3 DNA: TGTGCCATCACAACCGGGAATAACAATGAGCAGTTCTTC. It translates to CAITTGNNNEQFF.

The CDR3 region has the DNA TGTGCCAGCAGCGAAAGACAGACCAAAACTAATGAAAAACTGTTTTTT. Translation: CASSERQTKTNEKLFF. The chain employs TRBV21-1 and TRBJ1-4; TRBD1, the table's D call, was not compared with the DNA. TRBV21-1 is classified as a pseudogene. This CDR3 is 16 amino acids long.

The chain carries TRBV27 and TRBJ2-7; 8 bases agree with TRBD1. Germline loops: CDR1 MNHEY, CDR2 SMNVEV (reference sequence). The CDR3 runs to 14 residues. After removal of 5 bases from V and 3 bases from J, the junction contained 6 bases not matched to a gene. The chain's CDR3 is CASSSRGRGYEQYF. CDR3 in DNA: TGTGCCAGCAGTAGCAGGGGGCGAGGCTACGAGCAGTACTTC.

The rearrangement uses TRBV28 and TRBJ2-7, with D uncertain. The CDR3 length is 16 residues. Trimming removed 3 bases from V and 0 bases from J, with 15 bases in between. Germline CDR1 and CDR2: MDHEN and SYDVKM. CDR3 sequence: CASSFKLYRSSYEQYF. The CDR3 bases are TGTGCCAGCAGTTTTAAGCTTTACCGAAGCTCCTACGAGCAGTACTTC. Complete variable domain (other parts from reference TRBV28 and TRBJ2-7): DVKVTQSSRYLVKRTGEKVFLECVQDMDHENMFWYRQDPGLGLRLIYFSYDVKMKEKGDIPEGYSVSREKKERFSLILESASTNQTSMYLCASSFKLYRSSYEQYFGPGTRLTVT.

The V gene is TRBV27, the J gene TRBJ2-7, with no clear D. Germline CDR1 MNHEY, CDR2 SMNVEV (reference sequence). The CDR3 has 13 amino acids. The V gene lost 10 bases and the J gene lost 3 bases, with 16 bases spanning the gap. The CDR3 is CATHGSQNYEQYF. CDR3 bases: TGTGCCACCCACGGGTCGCAGAACTACGAGCAGTACTTC.

The rearrangement uses TRBV19 and TRBJ2-5, with a weak D call TRBD2 (6 bases). V was cut by 0 bases and J by 1 base, with 9 bases left in between. The CDR3 sequence is 15 residues long. The germline V gene has CDR1 LNHDA and CDR2 SQIVND (reference sequence). The CDR3 region has the DNA TGTGCCAGTAGTATAGAGGGTAGCGGCCAAGAGACCCAGTACTTC. Protein product: CASSIEGSGQETQYF.

The chain is built from TRBV19 and TRBJ2-2; 7 nucleotides match TRBD1. Germline CDR1 and CDR2: LNHDA and SQIVND (reference sequence). Trimming cost V 4 bases and J 4 bases; bases outside gene matches: 6. The CDR3 runs to 15 residues. The CDR3 DNA reads as TGTGCCAGTAGTAGACAGGGTATCCGCACCGGGGAGCTGTTTTTT. Protein: CASSRQGIRTGELFF. Filled out from reference TRBV19 and TRBJ2-2, the complete variable domain reads DGGITQSPKYLFRKEGQNVTLSCEQNLNHDAMYWYRQDPGQGLRLIYYSQIVNDFQKGDIAEGYSVSREKKESFPLTVTSAQKNPTAFYLCASSRQGIRTGELFFGEGSRLTVL.

The gene calls are TRBV10-3 and TRBJ2-5; no clear D. V was clipped by 2 bases and J by 1 base, with 8 bases between them. Germline V gene lookup returns CDR1 ENHRY and CDR2 SYGVKD. This CDR3 contains 14 residues. CDR3 DNA: TGTGCCATCAGTGAGGGTGGAGCCCAAGAGACCCAGTACTTC. It translates to CAISEGGAQETQYF.

This chain uses TRBV3-1 (or the pseudogene TRBV3-2) with TRBJ1-1; D not certain. The V and J ends lost 4 bases and 0 bases respectively, with 6 bases between them. Germline V CDR1 and CDR2: LGHDT, YNNKEL (reference sequence). The CDR3 has 13 amino acids. The CDR3, as DNA: TGTGCCAGCAGCCCACCAGTGAACACTGAAGCTTTCTTT. Its translation is CASSPPVNTEAFF.

The chain couples TRBV4-2 to TRBJ1-4, with a weak D call TRBD1 (5 bases). The V gene's germline CDR1 is LGHNA and CDR2 YNFKEQ. This CDR3 is 15 amino acids long. V was shortened by 5 bases and J by 4 bases, with 14 bases between the two germline ends. The CDR3 here is CASSYGSGDNEKLFF. The CDR3 region has the DNA TGTGCCAGCAGCTACGGTTCGGGGGATAATGAAAAACTGTTTTTT.

The V call is TRBV5-4, the J call TRBJ1-2; possibly TRBD1 for D (6 bases). CDR1 and CDR2 from the germline V gene are SGHNT and YYREEE (reference sequence). Trimming left V 4 bases short and J 2 bases short, with 15 bases between. The CDR3 extends over 15 amino acids. CDR3 nucleotide sequence: TGTGCCAGCAGCCCGCTAGGCAGGGGAAACTATGGCTACACCTTC. Translation gives CASSPLGRGNYGYTF.

The J gene is TRBJ1-3, the V gene TRBV6-6; D may be TRBD1 (5 bases). This CDR3 contains 14 residues. The germline CDR1 and CDR2 sequences are MNHNY and SVGAGI (reference sequence). Trimming took off 8 bases at V and 0 bases at J, with 11 bases between the two ends. The CDR3 DNA reads as TGTGCCAGCTGGGGCCGGCCCTCTGGAAACACCATATATTTT. Its translation: CASWGRPSGNTIYF.

The chain carries TRBV2 and TRBJ1-3; tentative D call: TRBD1 (5 bases). The CDR3 covers 17 residues. In germline, CDR1 is SNHLY, CDR2 FYNNEI. V was clipped by 1 base and J by 2 bases, with 15 bases between them. CDR3 residues: CASSEGFAGGAGNTIYF. CDR3 sequence (DNA): TGTGCCAGCAGTGAAGGCTTTGCGGGGGGAGCTGGAAACACCATATATTTT.

The CDR3 is CASSVGGDLGIYEAFF. The CDR3 nucleotides read TGTGCCAGCAGTGTGGGGGGGGACTTAGGTATTTATGAAGCTTTCTTT. The chain employs TRBV2 and TRBJ1-1, with D maybe TRBD1 (5 bases). The CDR3 is 16 residues long. Germline V lookup: CDR1 SNHLY, CDR2 FYNNEI. Trimming pared 4 bases from V and 7 bases from J, leaving 22 bases between.

This clone has just a few counts. The chain is built from TRBV5-1 and TRBJ1-3, with a possible D match to TRBD1 (6 bases). The CDR3 has 15 residues. V lost 6 bases and J lost 0, with 13 bases in between. Germline CDR1 SGHRS, CDR2 YFSETQ. CDR3 sequence (DNA): TGCGCCAGCAACCGGGACACGAGCTCTGGAAACACCATATATTTT. This gives the protein CASNRDTSSGNTIYF.

The V and J genes are TRBV27 and TRBJ2-2, with D uncertain. Germline V gene data show CDR1 as MNHEY and CDR2 as SMNVEV (reference sequence). The length of the CDR3 is 14 residues. Trimming pared 3 bases from V and 1 base from J, leaving 6 bases between. CDR3 sequence (DNA): TGTGCCAGCAGTTTTACAGAGAACACCGGGGAGCTGTTTTTT. Translated: CASSFTENTGELFF.

V and J are TRBV19 and TRBJ2-1; D is possibly TRBD2 (6 bases). The V end lost 1 base, the J end lost 8 bases, and 6 bases lay between the germline ends. This CDR3 is 12 amino acids long. Germline V lookup: CDR1 LNHDA, CDR2 SQIVND (reference sequence). In nucleotides, the CDR3 is TGTGCCAGTAGTATAGGGGGGGATGAGCAGTTCTTC. Encoded protein: CASSIGGDEQFF.

This clone came up once. This chain uses TRBV19 with TRBJ1-1, with 8 bases matching TRBD1. J was trimmed by 4 bases and V by 5 bases; bases with no gene match: 6. The CDR3 sequence is 14 residues long. The germline V gene has CDR1 LNHDA and CDR2 SQIVND (reference sequence). CDR3 amino acids: CASSESGGITEAFF. The CDR3 DNA sequence: TGTGCCAGTAGTGAGTCAGGGGGCATCACTGAAGCTTTCTTT.